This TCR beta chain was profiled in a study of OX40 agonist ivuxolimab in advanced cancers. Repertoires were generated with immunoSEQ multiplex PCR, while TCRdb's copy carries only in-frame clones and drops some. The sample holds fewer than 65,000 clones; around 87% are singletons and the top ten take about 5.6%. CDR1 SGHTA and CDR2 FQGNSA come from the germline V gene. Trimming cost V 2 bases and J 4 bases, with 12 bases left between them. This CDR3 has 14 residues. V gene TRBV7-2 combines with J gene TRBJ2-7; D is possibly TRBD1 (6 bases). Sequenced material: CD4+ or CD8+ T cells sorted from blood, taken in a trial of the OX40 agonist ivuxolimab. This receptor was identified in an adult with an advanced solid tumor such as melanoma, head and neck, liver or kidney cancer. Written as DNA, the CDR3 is TGTGCCAGCAGCTTAAATCGGCAGGGGTACGAGCAGTACTTC. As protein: CASSLNRQGYEQYF.